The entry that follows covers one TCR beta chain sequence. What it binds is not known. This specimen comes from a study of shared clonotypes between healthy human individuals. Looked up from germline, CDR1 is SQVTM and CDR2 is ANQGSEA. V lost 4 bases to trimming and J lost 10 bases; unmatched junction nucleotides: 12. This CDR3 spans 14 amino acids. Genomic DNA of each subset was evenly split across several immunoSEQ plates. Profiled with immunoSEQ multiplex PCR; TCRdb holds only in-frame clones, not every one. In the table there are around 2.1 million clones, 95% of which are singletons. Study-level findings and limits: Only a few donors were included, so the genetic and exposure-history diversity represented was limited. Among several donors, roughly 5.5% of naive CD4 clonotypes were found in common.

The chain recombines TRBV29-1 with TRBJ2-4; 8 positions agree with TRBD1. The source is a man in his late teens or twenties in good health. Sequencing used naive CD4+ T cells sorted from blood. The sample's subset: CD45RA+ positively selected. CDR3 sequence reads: CSVALGQEGGIQYF. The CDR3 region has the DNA TGCAGCGTTGCCCTGGGACAGGAGGGTGGAATTCAGTACTTC.